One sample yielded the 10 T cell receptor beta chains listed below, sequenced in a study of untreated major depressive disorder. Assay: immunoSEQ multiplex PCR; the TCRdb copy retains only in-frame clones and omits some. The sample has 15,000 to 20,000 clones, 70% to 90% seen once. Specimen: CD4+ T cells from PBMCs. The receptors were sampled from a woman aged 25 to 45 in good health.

As DNA, the CDR3 is TGTGCCAGCAGCCCGGGGCCTCGGGCCTATTCACCCCTCCACTTT. This gives the protein CASSPGPRAYSPLHF. The V gene is TRBV28, the J gene TRBJ1-6; TRBD1 is a possible D gene (5 bases). V was clipped by 6 bases and J by 8 bases, with 17 bases between them. Germline assignment: CDR1 MDHEN and CDR2 SYDVKM. The CDR3 sequence is 15 residues long. The variable domain in full, with the rest retrieved from reference TRBV28 and TRBJ1-6, is DVKVTQSSRYLVKRTGEKVFLECVQDMDHENMFWYRQDPGLGLRLIYFSYDVKMKEKGDIPEGYSVSREKKERFSLILESASTNQTSMYLCASSPGPRAYSPLHFGNGTRLTVT.

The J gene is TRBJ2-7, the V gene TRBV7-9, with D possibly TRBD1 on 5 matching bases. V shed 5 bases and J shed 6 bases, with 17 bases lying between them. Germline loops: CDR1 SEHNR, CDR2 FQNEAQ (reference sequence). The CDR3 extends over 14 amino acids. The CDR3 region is CASSPQRGKGEQYF. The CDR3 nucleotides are TGTGCCAGCAGCCCCCAAAGGGGAAAGGGCGAGCAGTACTTC.

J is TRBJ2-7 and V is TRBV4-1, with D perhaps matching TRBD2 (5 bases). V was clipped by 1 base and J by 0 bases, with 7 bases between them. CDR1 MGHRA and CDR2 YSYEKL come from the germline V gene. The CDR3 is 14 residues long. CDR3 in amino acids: CASSQGGYSYEQYF. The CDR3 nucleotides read TGCGCCAGCAGCCAAGGAGGGTACTCCTACGAGCAGTACTTC.

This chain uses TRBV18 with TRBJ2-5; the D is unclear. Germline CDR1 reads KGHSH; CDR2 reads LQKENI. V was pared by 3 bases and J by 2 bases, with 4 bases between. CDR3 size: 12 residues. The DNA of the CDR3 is TGTGCCAGCTCACCGACTCAAGAGACCCAGTACTTC. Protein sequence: CASSPTQETQYF.

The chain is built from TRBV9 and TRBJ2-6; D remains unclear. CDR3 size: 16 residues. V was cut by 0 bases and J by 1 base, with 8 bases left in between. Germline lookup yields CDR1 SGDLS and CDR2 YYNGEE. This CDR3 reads CASSVALGSGANVLTF. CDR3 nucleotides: TGTGCCAGCAGCGTAGCTTTGGGGTCTGGGGCCAACGTCCTGACTTTC.

The CDR3 here is CASSLNWPGGYYGYTF. CDR3 coding DNA: TGTGCCAGCAGCTTGAATTGGCCAGGGGGGTACTATGGCTACACCTTC. The chain has TRBV5-5 and TRBJ1-2; 7 bases are shared with TRBD1. J gave up 3 bases and V 1 base, and 9 bases lay outside the gene matches. CDR3 length: 16 residues. Germline CDR1 is SGHKS and CDR2 is YYEKEE (reference sequence).

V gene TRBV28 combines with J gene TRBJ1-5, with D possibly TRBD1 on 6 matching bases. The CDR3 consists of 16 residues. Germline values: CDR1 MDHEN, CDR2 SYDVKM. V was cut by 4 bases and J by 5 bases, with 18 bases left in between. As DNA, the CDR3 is TGTGCCAGCAGTTCACCAACAGGGAAGGGCCATCAGCCCCAGCATTTT. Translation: CASSSPTGKGHQPQHF. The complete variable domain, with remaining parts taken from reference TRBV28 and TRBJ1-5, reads DVKVTQSSRYLVKRTGEKVFLECVQDMDHENMFWYRQDPGLGLRLIYFSYDVKMKEKGDIPEGYSVSREKKERFSLILESASTNQTSMYLCASSSPTGKGHQPQHFGDGTRLSIL.

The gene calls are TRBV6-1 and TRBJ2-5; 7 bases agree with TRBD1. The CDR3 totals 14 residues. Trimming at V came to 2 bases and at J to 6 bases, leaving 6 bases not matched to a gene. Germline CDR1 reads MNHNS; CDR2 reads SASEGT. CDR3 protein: CASSERGPEKTQYF. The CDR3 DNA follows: TGTGCCAGCAGTGAAAGGGGGCCGGAAAAGACCCAGTACTTC.

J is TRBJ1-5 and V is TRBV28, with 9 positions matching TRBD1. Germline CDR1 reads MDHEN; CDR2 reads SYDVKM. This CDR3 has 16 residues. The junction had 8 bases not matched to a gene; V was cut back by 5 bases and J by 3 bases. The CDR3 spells CASSRSGTGNNQPQHF. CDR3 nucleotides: TGTGCCAGCAGTAGGTCGGGGACAGGGAACAATCAGCCCCAGCATTTT.

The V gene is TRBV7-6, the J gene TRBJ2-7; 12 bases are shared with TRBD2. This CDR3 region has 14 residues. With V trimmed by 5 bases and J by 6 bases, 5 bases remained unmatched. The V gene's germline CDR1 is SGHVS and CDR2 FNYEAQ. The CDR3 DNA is TGTGCCAGCAGCCAAACTAGCGGGAGGATCGAGCAGTACTTC. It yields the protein CASSQTSGRIEQYF.